Below, 25 T cell receptor beta chains from the same sample are listed, as sequenced in a study of CD8+ T cells in alopecia areata. Isolated RNA was reverse transcribed into cDNA used as the sequencing template. TCRdb's table, derived via immunoSEQ multiplex PCR, lists solely in-frame clones and lacks some. The table has 150,000 to 250,000 clones, 50% to 60% seen once. Specified treatment: oral pan-JAK inhibitor, 5-10 mg twice daily. Sequencing used CD4+ T cells sorted from blood, obtained at week 4, from a patient treated with tofacitinib. The receptors shown here come from a human donor with alopecia areata.

In this sample, this clone turned up a few times. The chain carries TRBV2 and TRBJ2-1; 14 bases agree with TRBD2. The CDR3 consists of 16 residues. The V gene end was trimmed by 5 bases and the J gene end by 8 bases; junction bases not matched to a gene: 8. Germline V gene lookup returns CDR1 SNHLY and CDR2 FYNNEI. CDR3 nucleotides: TGTGCCAGCAGTACGCGACTAGCGGGGGGGATACATGAGCAGTTCTTC. Translating it yields CASSTRLAGGIHEQFF.

V gene TRBV6-5 combines with J gene TRBJ1-2; D is unresolved. Between the trimmed V and J ends, which lost 0 bases and 6 bases, there was a span of 11 bases. The CDR3 covers 14 residues. Germline V lookup: CDR1 MNHEY, CDR2 SVGAGI. The CDR3 bases are TGTGCCAGCAGTTACTCGAGACGGATCAATGGCTACACCTTC. Protein sequence: CASSYSRRINGYTF.

The chain has TRBV11-2 and TRBJ1-1; D is ambiguous. The CDR3 runs to 14 residues. Germline V gene sequence: CDR1 SGHAT, CDR2 FQNNGV. The V and J ends lost 1 base and 4 bases respectively, with 10 bases between them. This chain's CDR3 is CASSLGPGSTEAFF. CDR3 nucleotides: TGTGCCAGCAGCTTAGGACCGGGGAGCACTGAAGCTTTCTTT.

The chain uses TRBV6-6 and TRBJ1-1; the D gene is possibly TRBD1 (5 bases). V was trimmed by 7 bases and J by 3 bases, leaving 15 bases between them. The CDR3 sequence is 14 residues long. Per the germline V gene, CDR1 is MNHNY and CDR2 is SVGAGI (reference sequence). The CDR3 bases are TGTGCCAGCACTCCCTACGCGGGACACACTGAAGCTTTCTTT. Its translation: CASTPYAGHTEAFF.

The rearrangement joins TRBV2 to TRBJ2-3; D gene uncertain. Germline lookup yields CDR1 SNHLY and CDR2 FYNNEI. The V gene lost 6 bases and the J gene lost 3 bases, with 7 bases spanning the gap. This CDR3 has 12 amino acids. CDR3 amino acids: CASRGATDTQYF. The CDR3 region has the DNA TGTGCCAGCAGGGGCGCGACAGATACGCAGTATTTT.

V usage is TRBV30 and J usage is TRBJ1-6; the D is unclear. This CDR3 contains 11 residues. V gave up 3 bases and J gave up 7 bases, with 4 bases separating them. Per germline, CDR1 GTSNPN and CDR2 SVGIG (reference sequence). CDR3 amino acids: CAWSANSPLHF. CDR3 coding DNA: TGTGCCTGGAGCGCGAATTCACCCCTCCACTTT.

This clone was seen only a few times. The rearrangement joins TRBV4-2 to TRBJ2-5; 7 nucleotides match TRBD1. The length of the CDR3 is 15 residues. The V gene's germline CDR1 is LGHNA and CDR2 YNFKEQ. Trimming removed 2 bases from V and 5 bases from J; junction bases left unmatched: 8. CDR3 sequence (DNA): TGTGCCAGCAGCCAACCTACAGGGGTGGGGGAGACCCAGTACTTC. It yields the protein CASSQPTGVGETQYF.

V gene TRBV7-9 combines with J gene TRBJ2-7; 8 bases map to TRBD1. Germline CDR1 reads SEHNR; CDR2 reads FQNEAQ (reference sequence). This CDR3 is built from 14 residues. V gave up 1 base and J gave up 1 base; unmatched junction bases: 0. The DNA of the CDR3 is TGTGCCAGCAGCTTAGGGGACAGGTCCTACGAGCAGTACTTC. This codes for CASSLGDRSYEQYF.

CDR3 in amino acids: CATSRDLASGGLSSTDTQYF. The CDR3 nucleotides read TGTGCCACCAGCAGAGATTTGGCTAGCGGGGGCCTCTCATCCACAGATACGCAGTATTTT. The chain has TRBV15 and TRBJ2-3, with 10 bases that match TRBD2. Trimming removed 0 bases from V and 2 bases from J; junction bases left unmatched: 14. Germline V gene sequence: CDR1 LNHNV, CDR2 YYDKDF (reference sequence). The CDR3 is 20 amino acids.

The V gene is TRBV27, the J gene TRBJ1-5; possibly TRBD1 for D (6 bases). The CDR3 contains 14 residues. Germline CDR1 and CDR2: MNHEY and SMNVEV (reference sequence). V shed 6 bases and J shed 1 base, with 10 bases lying between them. The chain's CDR3 is CASSHDRSNQPQHF. Here the CDR3 DNA reads TGTGCCAGCAGCCACGACAGGAGCAATCAGCCCCAGCATTTT.

The J gene is TRBJ1-1, the V gene TRBV5-1, with D maybe TRBD1 (6 bases). From germline, CDR1 is SGHRS and CDR2 YFSETQ. V dropped 4 bases and J dropped 1 base, with 11 bases sitting between them. CDR3 length equals 14 residues. CDR3 bases: TGCGCCAGCAGCGAGGGACACCGGAACACTGAAGCTTTCTTT. Its translation is CASSEGHRNTEAFF.

The rearrangement joins TRBV25-1 to TRBJ2-1, with 12 bases identical to TRBD2. Per the germline V gene, CDR1 is MGHDK and CDR2 is SYGVNS. This CDR3 contains 16 residues. The junction had 8 bases not matched to a gene; V was cut back by 4 bases and J by 7 bases. CDR3 nucleotides: TGTGCCAGCAGTGCCCCTAGCGGGGGGGCCATAAATGAGCAGTTCTTC. This translates into CASSAPSGGAINEQFF. Combining the CDR3 with reference TRBV25-1 and TRBJ2-1 gives the whole variable domain EADIYQTPRYLVIGTGKKITLECSQTMGHDKMYWYQQDPGMELHLIHYSYGVNSTEKGDLSSESTVSRIRTEHFPLTLESARPSHTSQYLCASSAPSGGAINEQFFGPGTRLTVL.

In this sample, this clone turned up a few times. The rearrangement uses TRBV10-3 and TRBJ1-5; perhaps TRBD1 as D (6 bases). The CDR3 is 13 amino acids. V was trimmed by 3 bases and J by 5 bases, leaving 8 bases between them. CDR1 and CDR2 (germline): ENHRY, SYGVKD. The CDR3 protein is CAISDGGHQPQHF. The CDR3 region has the DNA TGTGCCATCAGTGACGGGGGCCATCAGCCCCAGCATTTT.

The V call is TRBV4-1, the J call TRBJ1-5; D call uncertain. The CDR3 sequence is 16 residues long. CDR1 is MGHRA, CDR2 YSYEKL, per germline. The V and J ends lost 1 base and 1 base respectively, with 11 bases between them. The CDR3 reads CASSQVDKWSNQPQHF. The DNA of the CDR3 is TGCGCCAGCAGCCAAGTGGATAAATGGAGCAATCAGCCCCAGCATTTT.

This sequence joins TRBV7-2 and TRBJ1-6, with TRBD1 identical over 8 bases. Looked up from germline, CDR1 is SGHTA and CDR2 is FQGNSA. This CDR3 comprises 16 residues. The J segment lost 3 bases and the V segment lost 0 bases, leaving 1 base of the junction unmatched. CDR3 sequence reads: CASSLAGTGYNSPLHF. Here the CDR3 DNA reads TGTGCCAGCAGCTTAGCGGGGACAGGCTATAATTCACCCCTCCACTTT.

V usage is TRBV30 and J usage is TRBJ2-3; 7 bases are shared with TRBD1. The CDR3 is 14 residues long. Unmatched junction bases numbered 8, after V lost 5 bases and J lost 3 bases. Per germline, CDR1 GTSNPN and CDR2 SVGIG (reference sequence). The CDR3 DNA reads as TGTGCCTGGGAGACAGGGAAAGGGACAGATACGCAGTATTTT. Residues: CAWETGKGTDTQYF.

This chain links TRBV29-1 with TRBJ1-5; D is perhaps TRBD1 (5 bases). This CDR3 is built from 13 residues. From germline, CDR1 is SQVTM and CDR2 ANQGSEA. V lost 4 bases, J lost 4 bases, and 11 bases lay in between. CDR3 amino acids: CSVGQNRNQPQHF. The DNA of the CDR3 is TGCAGCGTTGGACAGAATCGTAATCAGCCCCAGCATTTT.

This clone was detected a few times. This rearrangement joins TRBV30 to TRBJ1-5; 7 bases fit TRBD1. The germline CDR1 and CDR2 sequences are GTSNPN and SVGIG (reference sequence). The CDR3 spans 15 residues. Germline trimming cut 2 bases from V and 3 bases from J; bases unmatched to any gene: 7. This CDR3 is CAWSNRGRANQPQHF. Here the CDR3 DNA reads TGTGCCTGGAGTAACAGGGGCAGGGCCAATCAGCCCCAGCATTTT.

This clone was counted once. This sequence joins TRBV9 and TRBJ1-2; D unclear. V lost 3 bases to trimming and J lost 7 bases, with 13 bases between them. This CDR3 is built from 13 residues. Germline loops: CDR1 SGDLS, CDR2 YYNGEE. The chain's CDR3 is CASSASTAGGYTF. CDR3 DNA sequence: TGTGCCAGCAGCGCCAGCACAGCTGGTGGCTACACCTTC.

CDR3 in amino acids: CASSLARTGGYNEQFF. DNA for the CDR3: TGCGCCAGCAGCTTGGCTCGGACAGGGGGCTACAATGAGCAGTTCTTC. The V and J genes are TRBV5-1 and TRBJ2-1; 10 bases align to TRBD1. This CDR3 contains 16 residues. The trim removed 0 bases at V and 3 bases at J, leaving 3 bases unmatched. Germline V gene lookup returns CDR1 SGHRS and CDR2 YFSETQ.

The chain recombines TRBV4-1 with TRBJ1-2; unclear D gene. The CDR3 has 13 residues. Germline V gives CDR1 MGHRA, CDR2 YSYEKL. Trimming shortened V by 0 bases and J by 7 bases, and 9 bases separated the two germline ends. Here the CDR3 reads CASSQEGRGGYTF. The CDR3 bases are TGCGCCAGCAGCCAAGAGGGGAGAGGTGGCTACACCTTC.

The chain carries TRBV6-5 and TRBJ2-3; D call uncertain. With 5 bases removed from V and 8 bases from J, the gap between germline ends came to 8 bases. Germline V gene data show CDR1 as MNHEY and CDR2 as SVGAGI. The CDR3 totals 11 residues. The DNA for the CDR3 is TGTGCCAGCAGTAGAATTGGTACGCAGTATTTT. Encoded protein: CASSRIGTQYF.

The chain is built from TRBV30 and TRBJ2-7; D is perhaps TRBD2 (5 bases). Trimming took 4 bases from V and 7 from J, leaving 20 bases between them. Germline lookup yields CDR1 GTSNPN and CDR2 SVGIG (reference sequence). The CDR3 is 14 residues long. The CDR3 bases are TGTGCCTGGAAAAGGGCAGGACCTACGGGGGAGCAGTACTTC. Translating it yields CAWKRAGPTGEQYF.

This chain connects TRBV29-1 to TRBJ1-2; D gene unclear. Looked up from germline, CDR1 is SQVTM and CDR2 is ANQGSEA. The germline V and J ends were trimmed by 3 bases and 8 bases, with 10 bases remaining between them. The CDR3 consists of 11 residues. The CDR3 loop reads CSVDTVNGYTF. The CDR3 nucleotides are TGCAGCGTTGATACGGTCAACGGCTACACCTTC.

The table lists this clone with a few counts. V and J are TRBV29-1 and TRBJ1-2; D not resolved. The CDR3 is made up of 13 amino acids. Trimming pared 7 bases from V and 2 bases from J, leaving 14 bases between. CDR1 is SQVTM, CDR2 ANQGSEA, per germline. CDR3 amino acids: CSAYRPENYGYTF. Here the CDR3 DNA reads TGCAGCGCATATCGGCCAGAGAACTATGGCTACACCTTC.